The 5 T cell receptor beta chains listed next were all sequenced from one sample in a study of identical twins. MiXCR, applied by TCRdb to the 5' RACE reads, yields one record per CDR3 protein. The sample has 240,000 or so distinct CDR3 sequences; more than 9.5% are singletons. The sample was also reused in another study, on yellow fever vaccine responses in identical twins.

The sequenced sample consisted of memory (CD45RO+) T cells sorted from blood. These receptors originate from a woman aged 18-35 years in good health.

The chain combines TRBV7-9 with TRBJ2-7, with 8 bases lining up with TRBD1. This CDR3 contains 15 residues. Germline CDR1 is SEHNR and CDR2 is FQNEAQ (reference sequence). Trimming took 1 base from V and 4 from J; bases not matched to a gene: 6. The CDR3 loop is CASSLEAGGVYEQYF. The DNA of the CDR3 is TGTGCCAGCAGCTTAGAGGCAGGGGGCGTTTACGAGCAGTACTTC.

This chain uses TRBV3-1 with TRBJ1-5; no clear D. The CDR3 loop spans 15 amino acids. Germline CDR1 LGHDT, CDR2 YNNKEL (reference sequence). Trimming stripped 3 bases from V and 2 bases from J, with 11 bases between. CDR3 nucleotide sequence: TGTGCCAGCAGCCATGGAAGGAGTCGCAATCAGCCCCAGCATTTT. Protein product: CASSHGRSRNQPQHF.

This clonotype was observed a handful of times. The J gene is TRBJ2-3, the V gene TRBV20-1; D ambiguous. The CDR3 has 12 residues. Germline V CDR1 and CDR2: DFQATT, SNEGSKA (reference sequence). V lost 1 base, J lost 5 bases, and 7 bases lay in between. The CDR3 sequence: CSARVYLDTQYF. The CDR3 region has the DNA TGCAGTGCTAGAGTATATTTAGATACGCAGTATTTT.

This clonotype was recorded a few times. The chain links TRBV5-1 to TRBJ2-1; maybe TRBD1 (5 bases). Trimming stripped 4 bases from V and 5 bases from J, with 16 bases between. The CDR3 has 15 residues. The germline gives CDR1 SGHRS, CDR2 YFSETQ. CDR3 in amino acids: CASSLLPGSHNEQFF. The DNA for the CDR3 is TGCGCCAGCAGCCTACTCCCAGGGTCCCACAATGAGCAGTTCTTC.

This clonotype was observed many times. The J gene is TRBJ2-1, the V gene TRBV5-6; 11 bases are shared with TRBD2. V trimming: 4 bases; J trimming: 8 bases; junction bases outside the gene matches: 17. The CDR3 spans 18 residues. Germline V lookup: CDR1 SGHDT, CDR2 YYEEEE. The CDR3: CASSILTSGIIRGHEQFF. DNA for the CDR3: TGTGCCAGCAGCATACTGACTAGCGGGATAATAAGAGGCCATGAGCAGTTCTTC.